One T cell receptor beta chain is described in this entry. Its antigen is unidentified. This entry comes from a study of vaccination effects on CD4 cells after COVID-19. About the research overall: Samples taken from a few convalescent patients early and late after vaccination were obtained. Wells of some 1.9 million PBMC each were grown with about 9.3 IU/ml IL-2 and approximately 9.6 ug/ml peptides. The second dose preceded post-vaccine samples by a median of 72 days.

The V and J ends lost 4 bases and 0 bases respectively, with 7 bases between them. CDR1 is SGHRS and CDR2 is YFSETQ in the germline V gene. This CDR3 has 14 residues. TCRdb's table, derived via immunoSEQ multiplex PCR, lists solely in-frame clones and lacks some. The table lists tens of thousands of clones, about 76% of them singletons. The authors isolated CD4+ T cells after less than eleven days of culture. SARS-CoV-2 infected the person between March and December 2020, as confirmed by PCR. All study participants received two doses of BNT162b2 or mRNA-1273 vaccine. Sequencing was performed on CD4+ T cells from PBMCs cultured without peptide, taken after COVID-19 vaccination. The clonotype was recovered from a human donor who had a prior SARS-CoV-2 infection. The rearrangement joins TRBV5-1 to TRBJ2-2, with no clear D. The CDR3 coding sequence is TGCGCCAGCAGCGTTCAGACGAACACCGGGGAGCTGTTTTTT. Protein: CASSVQTNTGELFF.